A selection of T cell receptor beta chains follows, all from one sample in a study of blood T cell repertoires in COVID-19. The method was immunoSEQ multiplex PCR; TCRdb's version includes in-frame clones alone and lacks a portion of them. The table lists fewer than 150,000 clones, nearly 85% of them singletons. The sample taken for sequencing was PBMCs or T cells enriched from blood (not recorded which). Every receptor here comes from a man aged 45-60 years in a cohort exposed to, infected with or recovered from COVID-19 (not recorded which). Both conserved end residues are part of each CDR3. Fields, in order: J gene, D gene, V gene, clone size, CDR3 DNA, CDR3 protein. D genes are given only for firm matches. Clone size appears in some rows only: once, few, many, or a class for an expanded clone.

j_call: TRBJ2-2
d_call: .
v_call: TRBV5-1
clone_size: few
cdr3_nt: TGCGCCAGCAGCTTCCTCCCGGGGAAGAACACCGGGGAGCTGTTTTTT
cdr3_aa: CASSFLPGKNTGELFF

j_call: TRBJ1-5
d_call: TRBD1
v_call: TRBV5-6
clone_size: .
cdr3_nt: TGTGCCAGTGGAACTACCAATGACAGGGGTGGCCAGCCCCAGCATTTT
cdr3_aa: CASGTTNDRGGQPQHF

j_call: TRBJ2-1
d_call: TRBD1
v_call: TRBV28
clone_size: .
cdr3_nt: TGTGCCAGCAGTCGACAGGGGCCCTACAATGAGCAGTTCTTC
cdr3_aa: CASSRQGPYNEQFF

j_call: TRBJ2-1
d_call: TRBD1
v_call: TRBV11-2
clone_size: .
cdr3_nt: TGTGCCAGCAGCTCCGGGACAGGAGTCGATGATGAGCAGTTCTTC
cdr3_aa: CASSSGTGVDDEQFF

j_call: TRBJ2-3
d_call: .
v_call: TRBV21-1
clone_size: .
cdr3_nt: TGTGCCAGCAGCAAAGGTGTTTGGGGCGGGACTACCTCTAGCACAGATACGCAGTATTTT
cdr3_aa: CASSKGVWGGTTSSTDTQYF

j_call: TRBJ2-1
d_call: TRBD1
v_call: TRBV9
clone_size: few
cdr3_nt: TGTGCCAGCAGCGTAGACGGGACAGGGTTCGATGAGCAGTTCTTC
cdr3_aa: CASSVDGTGFDEQFF

j_call: TRBJ2-3
d_call: .
v_call: TRBV12-3/TRBV12-4
clone_size: .
cdr3_nt: TGTGCCAGCAGTTCCAACACAGATACGCAGTATTTT
cdr3_aa: CASSSNTDTQYF

j_call: TRBJ2-1
d_call: .
v_call: TRBV7-8
clone_size: .
cdr3_nt: TGTGCCAGCAGAGGGGCAGGGCTCTACAATGAGCAGTTCTTC
cdr3_aa: CASRGAGLYNEQFF

j_call: TRBJ2-3
d_call: .
v_call: TRBV7-8
clone_size: .
cdr3_nt: TGTGCCAGCAGCCCGACCAGCGTGCACCCAGATACGCAGTATTTT
cdr3_aa: CASSPTSVHPDTQYF

j_call: TRBJ1-5
d_call: .
v_call: TRBV20-1
clone_size: .
cdr3_nt: TGCAGTGCTAGTACGGGGTCCAATCAGCCCCAGCATTTT
cdr3_aa: CSASTGSNQPQHF

j_call: TRBJ1-5
d_call: .
v_call: TRBV7-6
clone_size: .
cdr3_nt: TGTGCCAGCAGCTTACGTTCAGGAAGCAATCAGCCCCAGCATTTT
cdr3_aa: CASSLRSGSNQPQHF

j_call: TRBJ2-7
d_call: TRBD2
v_call: TRBV18
clone_size: .
cdr3_nt: TGTGCCAGCTCACCCAAACGGACTAGCGGGAGATATGGACACGAGCAGTACTTC
cdr3_aa: CASSPKRTSGRYGHEQYF

j_call: TRBJ1-3
d_call: .
v_call: TRBV27
clone_size: .
cdr3_nt: TGTGCCAGCAGGGGGGGCGCGGGGGCCCCAGGAAACACCATATATTTT
cdr3_aa: CASRGGAGAPGNTIYF

j_call: TRBJ1-4
d_call: .
v_call: TRBV3-1/TRBV3-2
clone_size: .
cdr3_nt: TGTGCCAGCAGCTCTCCGGGACTTCTGATGGGTGAAAAACTGTTTTTT
cdr3_aa: CASSSPGLLMGEKLFF

j_call: TRBJ1-3
d_call: .
v_call: TRBV18
clone_size: .
cdr3_nt: TGTGCCAGCAGCACCAGCGGAGGAGGAAACACCATATATTTT
cdr3_aa: CASSTSGGGNTIYF

j_call: TRBJ2-7
d_call: TRBD2
v_call: TRBV7-6
clone_size: .
cdr3_nt: TGTGCCAGCAGCCTCCGAGCCCAGGCGGGAGGGCCAACTTACGAGCAGTACTTC
cdr3_aa: CASSLRAQAGGPTYEQYF

j_call: TRBJ1-6
d_call: .
v_call: TRBV5-1
clone_size: once
cdr3_nt: TGCGCCAGCAGCTTTTTACAGGGTGATTCACCCCTCCACTTT
cdr3_aa: CASSFLQGDSPLHF

j_call: TRBJ2-3
d_call: TRBD1
v_call: TRBV5-1
clone_size: .
cdr3_nt: TGCGCCAGCAGCTTCGGCAGGGGGCGAGATACGCAGTATTTT
cdr3_aa: CASSFGRGRDTQYF

j_call: TRBJ1-1
d_call: .
v_call: TRBV13
clone_size: .
cdr3_nt: TGTGCCAGCAGCTTAGGCCCCCCGGGCACTGAAGCTTTCTTT
cdr3_aa: CASSLGPPGTEAFF

j_call: TRBJ1-5
d_call: .
v_call: TRBV3-1/TRBV3-2
clone_size: .
cdr3_nt: TGTGCCAGCAGCCAGCTAGGTGAGCCCCAGCATTTT
cdr3_aa: CASSQLGEPQHF

j_call: TRBJ2-5
d_call: TRBD1
v_call: TRBV5-8
clone_size: once
cdr3_nt: TGTGCCAGCAGCTTGGGACAGGGTGTCCAAGAGACCCAGTACTTC
cdr3_aa: CASSLGQGVQETQYF

j_call: TRBJ2-5
d_call: TRBD2
v_call: TRBV19
clone_size: .
cdr3_nt: TGTGCCAGTAGTATAGGTCTGGAGGTAGCGGGATGGTCAGAGACCCAGTACTTC
cdr3_aa: CASSIGLEVAGWSETQYF

j_call: TRBJ2-7
d_call: TRBD1
v_call: TRBV28
clone_size: once
cdr3_nt: TGTGCCAGCAGACCCGGGGACAGGAGCTCCTACGAGCAGTACTTC
cdr3_aa: CASRPGDRSSYEQYF

j_call: TRBJ2-3
d_call: .
v_call: TRBV24-1
clone_size: few
cdr3_nt: TGTGCCACCAGTGATTTGCATTCCACAGATACGCAGTATTTT
cdr3_aa: CATSDLHSTDTQYF

j_call: TRBJ2-7
d_call: TRBD1
v_call: TRBV28
clone_size: .
cdr3_nt: TGTGCCAGCACCGAAACAGGGGATGTCTACGAGCAGTACTTC
cdr3_aa: CASTETGDVYEQYF

j_call: TRBJ1-4
d_call: TRBD1
v_call: TRBV29-1
clone_size: .
cdr3_nt: TGCAGCGCCGGCACCGGGACAGGCGTCGAAAAACTGTTTTTT
cdr3_aa: CSAGTGTGVEKLFF

j_call: TRBJ2-1
d_call: .
v_call: TRBV9
clone_size: few
cdr3_nt: TGTGCCAGCAGCGTTGCGGGGTCCCTATACAATGAGCAGTTCTTC
cdr3_aa: CASSVAGSLYNEQFF

j_call: TRBJ2-3
d_call: TRBD2
v_call: TRBV7-9
clone_size: .
cdr3_nt: TGTGCCAGCATCTTACTAGCGACCGCTAGCACAGATACGCAGTATTTT
cdr3_aa: CASILLATASTDTQYF